This TCR beta chain was profiled in a study of blood T cell repertoires in COVID-19. Study-wide background: Samples taken during acute and convalescent COVID-19 were collected in the United States, Italy and Spain. PBMCs, B-cell-depleted T cells, or T cells provided the cDNA or gDNA that made up the material.

This clone is a singleton in its sample. As originally analysed: By means of reference gene primer amplification, nucleated cell counts were estimated. Assay: immunoSEQ multiplex PCR; the TCRdb copy retains only in-frame clones and omits some. V, J and clone size derive from that table, while D and trimming were established from the DNA sequence. The sample holds about 80,000 clones; 70% to 90% are singletons and the top ten take 4.9%. Input material: peripheral blood. The TCR comes from an elderly woman with active or convalescent COVID-19.

CDR3 in amino acids: CAWSQRGSLQETQYF. CDR3 nucleotide sequence: TGTGCCTGGAGTCAGCGGGGGAGCCTCCAAGAGACCCAGTACTTC. The rearrangement joins TRBV30 to TRBJ2-5; 8 bases agree with TRBD2. This CDR3 comprises 15 residues. The V segment lost 2 bases and the J segment 1 base; nucleotides outside the gene matches: 6. Germline loops: CDR1 GTSNPN, CDR2 SVGIG (reference sequence).